This T cell receptor beta chain was recovered during a study of graft-versus-host responses after intestinal transplantation. Study-level findings and limits: Some patients had graft-donor T cell macrochimerism, and their allografts showed high graft-versus-host to host-versus-graft clonal ratios. Investigators detected GvH clones in recipient marrow, with some emerging earlier in ileum or blood.

Details on this clone: Its target is unknown.

Clones were sequenced by immunoSEQ multiplex PCR, and TCRdb holds only the in-frame ones, with some missing. The table records about 4,100 clones, about 87% of them present only once. Time point specified: postoperative day 105 after intestinal transplantation (dayNNNN = postoperative day). From the graft tissue, intraepithelial and lamina propria lymphocytes were released through processing. The sequence was collected from a human patient who received an intestinal transplant, so some T cells may come from the graft donor. Sequences were derived from ileum tissue, sampled 105 days after intestinal transplantation.

The chain's CDR3 is CASSPPRGEQYF. In DNA, the CDR3 is TGCGCCAGCAGCCCCCCCCGGGGCGAGCAGTACTTC. The rearrangement joins TRBV4-3 to TRBJ2-7, with a weak D call TRBD2 (5 bases). CDR1 LGHNA and CDR2 YSLEER come from the germline V gene. The CDR3 covers 12 residues. V was pared by 4 bases and J by 6 bases, with 10 bases between.